Sequencing of this TCR beta chain was carried out in a study of response to subunit inactivated influenza vaccine. V was clipped by 4 bases and J by 4 bases; unmatched bases: 8. The CDR3 has 15 amino acids. CDR1 is SGHRS and CDR2 is YFSETQ in the germline V gene. In TCRdb, the RT-PCR reads were re-called with MiXCR into one record per CDR3 protein. Seen here are hundreds of thousands of distinct CDR3 sequences, about 11% observed once, and the top ten hold roughly 9.6%. These data were also filed under a second study, of T cells expressing NK-cell markers. That publication notes: In generating TCR beta cDNA, 5'RACE template switching with UMIs was used. Source material for TCR beta repertoires consisted of sorted CD3+CD56+NKG2C+, CD3+CD56+NKG2C- and CD3+CD56-NKG2C+ T cells. Whether expanded NKG2C-expressing T cell clones recognize HCMV is unknown.

Sequences were derived from PBMCs from blood, sampled on the day of vaccination. The chain uses TRBV5-1 and TRBJ2-7, with 10 bases fitting TRBD1. The clonotype originates from a man between 45 and 60 years old who received an inactivated influenza vaccine. Here the CDR3 reads CASSATGQGKYEQYF. The CDR3 nucleotides are TGCGCCAGCAGCGCCACGGGACAGGGGAAATACGAGCAGTACTTC.